These 26 T cell receptor beta chains originate from one sample sequenced in a study of blood T cells in healthy people across ages. Primers used in a second PCR of about 7 to 12 cycles were a sample-barcoded 5' primer and a J-beta primer mix. TCRdb re-derived calls from the 5' RACE reads in MiXCR, one entry per CDR3 protein. This sample yields about 1,400,000 distinct CDR3 sequences, of which around 55% are seen a single time; over 5% belongs to the top ten. Input material: blood. The receptors were gathered from a young man in good health.

This clonotype was detected only a few times. The rearrangement links TRBV10-3 to TRBJ2-1; D gene ambiguous. Trimming cost V 2 bases and J 4 bases, with 3 bases left between them. The length of the CDR3 is 12 residues. CDR1 and CDR2 (germline): ENHRY, SYGVKD. The CDR3 DNA is TGTGCCATCAGTGAGGATTACAATGAGCAGTTCTTC. It specifies CAISEDYNEQFF.

This clonotype was seen only a few times. CDR3 region: CSVEGGAGYEQYF. As DNA, the CDR3 is TGCAGCGTTGAAGGAGGGGCAGGGTACGAGCAGTACTTC. V is TRBV29-1 and J is TRBJ2-7; D may be TRBD1 or TRBD2 (5 bases each). V was cut by 1 base and J by 4 bases, with 11 bases left in between. The CDR3 is 13 residues long. Germline V lookup: CDR1 SQVTM, CDR2 ANQGSEA.

The J gene is TRBJ1-1, the V gene TRBV10-3; D gene unclear. This CDR3 is built from 15 residues. Germline V CDR1 and CDR2: ENHRY, SYGVKD. With 10 bases removed from V and 1 base from J, the gap between germline ends came to 19 bases. The CDR3 protein is CATRLGSTANTEAFF. CDR3 DNA: TGTGCCACCAGACTAGGGAGCACGGCGAACACTGAAGCTTTCTTT.

V and J are TRBV9 and TRBJ2-7, with 7 bases that match TRBD2. The V segment lost 1 base and the J segment 0 bases; nucleotides outside the gene matches: 4. The CDR3 loop spans 15 amino acids. Germline lookup yields CDR1 SGDLS and CDR2 YYNGEE. In DNA form, the CDR3 reads TGTGCCAGCAGCGTACAAAGCGGGGCCTCCTACGAGCAGTACTTC. Its protein product is CASSVQSGASYEQYF.

The gene calls are TRBV6-5 and TRBJ2-7; either TRBD1 or TRBD2 may supply D (5 bases each). Per the germline V gene, CDR1 is MNHEY and CDR2 is SVGAGI. This CDR3 has 16 amino acids. V lost 0 bases and J 2 bases, leaving 14 bases between the germline ends. This CDR3 is CASSYSTGTLTYEQYF. The CDR3 nucleotides are TGTGCCAGCAGTTACTCGACCGGGACCTTGACCTACGAGCAGTACTTC.

V usage is TRBV21-1 and J usage is TRBJ1-4. TRBV21-1 is assigned pseudogene status. The CDR3 length is 14 residues. CDR3 in amino acids: CASLGVATNEKLFF. The CDR3 DNA is TGTGCCAGCCTGGGCGTAGCGACTAATGAAAAACTGTTTTTT.

CDR3 in DNA: TGTGCCAGCAGACAGGGTTTAAGCACAGATACGCAGTATTTT. Protein product: CASRQGLSTDTQYF. The chain has TRBV5-6 and TRBJ2-3; TRBD1 might be the D (6 bases). This CDR3 spans 14 amino acids. CDR1 and CDR2 from the germline V gene are SGHDT and YYEEEE. V shed 5 bases and J shed 0 bases, with 10 bases lying between them.

The genes are TRBV5-1 and TRBJ2-3; D is ambiguous. The V end lost 0 bases, the J end lost 0 bases, and 8 bases lay between the germline ends. The CDR3 spans 15 residues. The germline V gene has CDR1 SGHRS and CDR2 YFSETQ. The CDR3 spells CASSLEVPSTDTQYF. CDR3 in DNA: TGCGCCAGCAGCTTGGAAGTTCCTAGCACAGATACGCAGTATTTT.

V and J are TRBV2 and TRBJ2-1; 9 positions match TRBD2. After removal of 10 bases from V and 9 bases from J, the junction contained 16 bases not matched to a gene. The CDR3 is 15 residues long. Looked up from germline, CDR1 is SNHLY and CDR2 is FYNNEI. The CDR3 loop reads CATAGTSSAFSEQFF. The CDR3 coding sequence is TGTGCCACAGCCGGGACTAGCTCTGCCTTCAGTGAGCAGTTCTTC.

The chain combines TRBV2 with TRBJ2-3; 9 bases match TRBD1. This CDR3 contains 16 residues. Losses at the gene ends were 6 bases for V and 2 bases for J; bases not matched to a gene: 9. The V gene's germline CDR1 is SNHLY and CDR2 FYNNEI. The CDR3: CASSPGTGSITDTQYF. In DNA form, the CDR3 reads TGTGCCAGCAGCCCCGGGACAGGGTCTATCACAGATACGCAGTATTTT.

The chain uses TRBV6-5 and TRBJ1-4; D possibly corresponds to TRBD1 (5 bases). The CDR3 consists of 14 residues. Germline loops: CDR1 MNHEY, CDR2 SVGAGI. The V end was cut by 3 bases, the J end by 8 bases, with 13 bases between. The CDR3, as DNA: TGTGCCAGCAGTTATCGGGGAGGGGTGGAAAAACTGTTTTTT. This translates into CASSYRGGVEKLFF.

The V call is TRBV20-1, the J call TRBJ2-3; perhaps TRBD2 as D (6 bases). The germline V and J ends were trimmed by 6 bases and 0 bases, with 13 bases remaining between them. CDR3 length: 14 amino acids. Germline V gene sequence: CDR1 DFQATT, CDR2 SNEGSKA (reference sequence). CDR3 amino acids: CSAGGLASTDTQYF. The CDR3 nucleotides are TGCAGTGCGGGCGGGCTAGCGAGCACAGATACGCAGTATTTT.

The chain couples TRBV6-5 to TRBJ2-5; D remains ambiguous. This CDR3 has 14 residues. Germline CDR1 MNHEY, CDR2 SVGAGI. The V end was cut by 6 bases, the J end by 3 bases, with 14 bases between. This CDR3 reads CASRGNGMKETQYF. The CDR3 DNA is TGTGCCAGCAGGGGAAACGGAATGAAAGAGACCCAGTACTTC.

The J gene is TRBJ2-5, the V gene TRBV15; 14 bases are a match to TRBD2. J lost 5 bases, V lost 1 base, and 9 bases had no gene match. The CDR3 has 18 residues. The germline V gene encodes CDR1 LNHNV and CDR2 YYDKDF (reference sequence). CDR3 DNA: TGTGCCACCAGCAGAGCCGCCGGGACTAGCGGGAGTTGGGAGACCCAGTACTTC. Translating it yields CATSRAAGTSGSWETQYF.

The rearrangement uses TRBV4-2 and TRBJ2-5, with D perhaps TRBD2 (6 bases). This CDR3 is 16 amino acids long. The V gene's germline CDR1 is LGHNA and CDR2 YNFKEQ. Trimming shortened V by 3 bases and J by 1 base, and 15 bases separated the two germline ends. In nucleotides, the CDR3 is TGTGCCAGCAGCCAGTCGGGTTGGGACTCCCAAGAGACCCAGTACTTC. Amino acid sequence: CASSQSGWDSQETQYF.

J is TRBJ1-6 and V is TRBV4-3, with TRBD1 matching over 12 bases. This CDR3 comprises 16 residues. V trimming: 4 bases; J trimming: 8 bases; junction bases outside the gene matches: 6. Germline values: CDR1 LGHNA, CDR2 YSLEER. The CDR3 DNA follows: TGCGCCAGCAGCCCCCGGGACAGGGGGCATGATTCACCCCTCCACTTT. The encoded protein is CASSPRDRGHDSPLHF.

A remark on this clonotype: One junction end disagrees with the germline gene, perhaps due to a read error. The chain uses TRBV2 and TRBJ1-2; D gene ambiguous. CDR1 and CDR2 from the germline V gene are SNHLY and FYNNEI. The CDR3 contains 11 residues. The CDR3 protein is CASREGYGYTF. Written as DNA, the CDR3 is TGTGCCAGCCGTGAGGGCTATGGCTACACCTTC.

V is TRBV6-2 or TRBV6-3 and J is TRBJ1-5; maybe TRBD1 (5 bases). The ends were cut back, 5 bases at V and 7 bases at J, with 15 bases in the middle. This CDR3 is 14 amino acids long. Germline V gene sequence: CDR1 MNHEY, CDR2 SVGEGT. CDR3 sequence (DNA): TGTGCCAGCAGTATTCCGGGGCTCTGGCAGCCCCAGCATTTT. Its translation is CASSIPGLWQPQHF.

The chain has TRBV7-2 and TRBJ1-2; D is uncertain. The CDR3 consists of 16 residues. The V and J ends lost 5 bases and 0 bases respectively, with 16 bases between them. Germline assignment: CDR1 SGHTA and CDR2 FQGNSA. The CDR3 loop is CASSPRGYTANYGYTF. The CDR3 coding sequence is TGTGCCAGCAGCCCACGAGGGTATACAGCTAACTATGGCTACACCTTC.

The chain has TRBV4-1 and TRBJ2-1, with D perhaps matching TRBD1 (6 bases). V was clipped by 6 bases and J by 8 bases, with 17 bases between them. Germline loops: CDR1 MGHRA, CDR2 YSYEKL. The length of the CDR3 is 14 residues. CDR3 loop: CASRRVLRGHEQFF. The CDR3 DNA reads as TGCGCCAGCAGAAGGGTCCTCAGGGGCCATGAGCAGTTCTTC.

This chain links TRBV10-1 with TRBJ1-1, with TRBD1 matching 9 bases. This CDR3 region has 18 residues. The germline gives CDR1 WNHNN, CDR2 SYGVQD (reference sequence). V lost 2 bases to trimming and J lost 4 bases; unmatched junction nucleotides: 14. CDR3 in DNA: TGCGCCAGCAGTGAGACTCTGATGACAGGGGGGGTAGGCACTGAAGCTTTCTTT. Protein product: CASSETLMTGGVGTEAFF.

V and J are TRBV6-6 and TRBJ1-1; D gene uncertain. V was shortened by 1 base and J by 4 bases, with 4 bases between the two germline ends. CDR1 and CDR2 (germline): MNHNY, SVGAGI (reference sequence). CDR3 length: 12 residues. This chain's CDR3 is CASSYFVTEAFF. The CDR3 bases are TGTGCCAGCAGTTACTTCGTCACTGAAGCTTTCTTT.

The rearrangement joins TRBV20-1 to TRBJ1-1; D gene unclear. V lost 3 bases to trimming and J lost 5 bases, with 13 bases between them. This CDR3 has 13 amino acids. Germline V gene lookup returns CDR1 DFQATT and CDR2 SNEGSKA (reference sequence). CDR3 nucleotide sequence: TGCAGTGCTAGGGGCCTTCTAGGTACTGAAGCTTTCTTT. As protein: CSARGLLGTEAFF.

The rearrangement joins TRBV12-3 or TRBV12-4 to TRBJ2-7; weak D call: TRBD1 (6 bases). The CDR3 sequence is 12 residues long. V was trimmed by 7 bases and J by 5 bases, leaving 12 bases between them. CDR3 sequence reads: CASKQQGNEQYF. Written as DNA, the CDR3 is TGTGCCAGCAAACAACAGGGTAACGAGCAGTACTTC.

The table lists this clonotype with a few counts. V and J are TRBV20-1 and TRBJ2-5; D is perhaps TRBD2 (6 bases). TRBJ2-7 matches the DNA end more closely, so the J call is doubtful. The germline gives CDR1 DFQATT, CDR2 SNEGSKA (reference sequence). This CDR3 is built from 13 residues. The CDR3 here is CSAVRGDAYEQYF. The CDR3, as DNA: TGCAGTGCTGTGCGGGGCGATGCCTACGAGCAGTACTTC.

This clonotype came up once. The chain recombines TRBV28 with TRBJ2-7, with D hard to call. Germline CDR1 MDHEN, CDR2 SYDVKM. This CDR3 is built from 13 residues. Trimming took off 1 base at V and 5 bases at J, with 9 bases between the two ends. In nucleotides, the CDR3 is TGTGCCAGCAGTTTATCCGCGGTCCACGAGCAGTACTTC. This codes for CASSLSAVHEQYF.